This T cell receptor beta chain appears in the sequencing data of a study of T cells after yellow fever vaccination. MiXCR, applied by TCRdb to the 5' RACE reads, yields one record per CDR3 protein. The repertoire holds 600,000 to 750,000 distinct CDR3 sequences, with around an eighth as singletons. Overall study results and limits: Booster samples showed a return of most primary-vaccination clones (approximately 95% CD4, 88% CD8).

This clonotype turned up a few times. Its target is unknown. V gave up 5 bases and J gave up 2 bases; unmatched junction bases: 9. From germline, CDR1 is MDHEN and CDR2 SYDVKM. This CDR3 contains 16 residues. The chain combines TRBV28 with TRBJ2-7; TRBD2 matches at 10 bases. The TCR originated in a young man who received the YFV17D yellow fever vaccine. Material: PBMCs, obtained on the day of the yellow fever booster vaccination. CDR3 region: CASSNRLAGVTYEQYF. Written as DNA, the CDR3 is TGTGCCAGCAGTAACCGTCTAGCGGGGGTAACCTACGAGCAGTACTTC.